The 7 T cell receptor beta chains in this list originate from one sample, sequenced in a study of cytomegalovirus exposure and HLA in healthy donors. It was with 60 Vbeta and 13 Jbeta primers that the PCR ran. The method was immunoSEQ multiplex PCR; TCRdb's version includes in-frame clones alone and lacks a portion of them. The profile shows approximately 130,000 clones, 60% to 85% of them singletons. The sample consisted of PBMCs. These TCRs come from a woman aged 35 to 49 in good health and CMV-seronegative.

This clone appeared a single time. This sequence joins TRBV4-1 and TRBJ1-1; weak D call: TRBD1 (5 bases). The CDR3 consists of 15 residues. With 5 bases removed from V and 3 bases from J, the gap between germline ends came to 16 bases. Germline CDR1 is MGHRA and CDR2 is YSYEKL. CDR3 loop: CASSELTVRDTEAFF. CDR3 nucleotides: TGCGCCAGCAGCGAACTCACGGTCAGGGACACTGAAGCTTTCTTT.

A single count supports this clone. The chain links TRBV10-2 to TRBJ2-2; D is possibly TRBD2 (6 bases). Trimming stripped 6 bases from V and 2 bases from J, with 10 bases between. CDR3 length equals 14 residues. Germline V gene data show CDR1 as WSHSY and CDR2 as SAAADI. CDR3 DNA sequence: TGCGCCAGCAGGGACTACTCAAACACCGGGGAGCTGTTTTTT. Amino acids: CASRDYSNTGELFF.

The chain recombines TRBV14 with TRBJ1-2; 10 bases map to TRBD1. This CDR3 is built from 15 residues. Trimming removed 3 bases from V and 4 bases from J; junction bases left unmatched: 5. CDR1 SGHDN and CDR2 FVKESK come from the germline V gene. This CDR3 reads CASSQGQGLGYGYTF. CDR3 DNA sequence: TGTGCCAGCAGCCAGGGACAGGGGTTGGGCTATGGCTACACCTTC.

The chain recombines TRBV5-4 with TRBJ1-3; the D is unclear. The CDR3 spans 13 residues. CDR1 is SGHNT and CDR2 is YYREEE in the germline V gene (reference sequence). The V and J ends lost 4 bases and 8 bases respectively, with 13 bases between them. CDR3 region: CASSDGLADTIYF. The CDR3 DNA reads as TGTGCCAGCAGCGACGGTCTCGCGGACACCATATATTTT.

The chain is built from TRBV5-4 and TRBJ1-2; D not resolved. V was pared by 2 bases and J by 7 bases, with 12 bases between. Germline loops: CDR1 SGHNT, CDR2 YYREEE (reference sequence). The CDR3 sequence is 13 residues long. The CDR3: CASSFVFGGGYTF. The CDR3 nucleotides are TGTGCCAGCAGCTTTGTATTTGGAGGTGGCTACACCTTC.

V is TRBV2 and J is TRBJ2-7; possible D gene TRBD2, 5 bases. The V end was cut by 6 bases, the J end by 2 bases, with 11 bases between. The length of the CDR3 is 13 residues. Germline-derived CDR1 and CDR2 are SNHLY and FYNNEI. The DNA of the CDR3 is TGTGCCAGCAGACCCATCGGGGCCTACGAGCAGTACTTC. Its protein product is CASRPIGAYEQYF. The full variable domain, with the rest looked up from reference TRBV2 and TRBJ2-7, is EPEVTQTPSHQVTQMGQEVILRCVPISNHLYFYWYRQILGQKVEFLVSFYNNEISEKSEIFDDQFSVERPDGSNFTLKIRSTKLEDSAMYFCASRPIGAYEQYFGPGTRLTVT.

This chain links TRBV7-2 with TRBJ2-3, with D perhaps matching TRBD2 (6 bases). This CDR3 is 14 amino acids long. Trimming left V 2 bases short and J 3 bases short, with 9 bases between. CDR1 is SGHTA, CDR2 FQGNSA, per germline. The DNA for the CDR3 is TGTGCCAGCAGCTTAAGGCGGGGAACAGATACGCAGTATTTT. Translated, it gives CASSLRRGTDTQYF.